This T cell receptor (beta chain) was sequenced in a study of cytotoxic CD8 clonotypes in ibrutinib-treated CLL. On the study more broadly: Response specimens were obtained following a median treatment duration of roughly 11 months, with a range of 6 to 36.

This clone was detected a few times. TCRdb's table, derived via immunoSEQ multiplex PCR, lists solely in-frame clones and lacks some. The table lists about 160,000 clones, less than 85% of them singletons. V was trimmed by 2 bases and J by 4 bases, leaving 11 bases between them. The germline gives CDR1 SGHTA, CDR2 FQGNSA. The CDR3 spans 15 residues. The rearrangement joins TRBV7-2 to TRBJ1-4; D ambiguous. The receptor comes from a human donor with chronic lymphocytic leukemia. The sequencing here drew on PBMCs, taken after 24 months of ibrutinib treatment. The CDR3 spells CASSLSRQFNEKLFF. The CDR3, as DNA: TGTGCCAGCAGCTTAAGCCGGCAGTTTAATGAAAAACTGTTTTTT.